Below, 30 T cell receptor beta chains from the same sample are listed, as sequenced in a study of PD-L1 blockade in urothelial cancer. Time point specified: pretreatment peripheral blood. TCRdb's table, derived via immunoSEQ multiplex PCR, lists solely in-frame clones and lacks some. The table shows 35,000 to 50,000 clones, with 80% occurring only once. Specimen: PBMCs, collected around atezolizumab (anti-PD-L1) treatment. The receptor set was obtained from a man aged 55 to 70 with urothelial cancer.

The J gene is TRBJ1-5, the V gene TRBV19, with TRBD1 identical over 8 bases. There are 18 residues in the CDR3. Trimming at V came to 7 bases and at J to 4 bases, leaving 18 bases not matched to a gene. The V gene's germline CDR1 is LNHDA and CDR2 SQIVND (reference sequence). CDR3 nucleotide sequence: TGTGCCAGTACCCCCCGACGCACAGGGGGTGGGAGGAATCAGCCCCAGCATTTT. Encoded protein: CASTPRRTGGGRNQPQHF.

The chain recombines TRBV5-1 with TRBJ2-7; TRBD1 matches 7 bases. The CDR3 is 16 amino acids. Losses at the gene ends were 0 bases for V and 5 bases for J; bases not matched to a gene: 11. The germline V gene encodes CDR1 SGHRS and CDR2 YFSETQ. In nucleotides, the CDR3 is TGCGCCAGCAGCTTGGGGCCGACAGGGACGAGGAACGAGCAGTACTTC. It translates to CASSLGPTGTRNEQYF.

The chain has TRBV5-4 and TRBJ2-3; 9 bases align to TRBD2. With V trimmed by 0 bases and J by 0 bases, 2 bases remained unmatched. Germline CDR1 is SGHNT and CDR2 is YYREEE (reference sequence). The CDR3 extends over 16 amino acids. The CDR3 nucleotides are TGTGCCAGCAGCTTGGGCCTAGCGGGAAGCACAGATACGCAGTATTTT. It translates to CASSLGLAGSTDTQYF.

V usage is TRBV18 and J usage is TRBJ2-5; D is possibly TRBD2 (6 bases). V lost 0 bases to trimming and J lost 5 bases, with 16 bases between them. Germline CDR1 KGHSH, CDR2 LQKENI. The CDR3 sequence is 16 residues long. CDR3 residues: CASSPPLLAKGETQYF. The CDR3 DNA follows: TGTGCCAGCTCACCACCCCTGCTAGCGAAGGGGGAGACCCAGTACTTC.

The V and J genes are TRBV5-1 and TRBJ2-3, with TRBD2 matching over 10 bases. J lost 2 bases, V lost 4 bases, and 7 bases had no gene match. The V gene's germline CDR1 is SGHRS and CDR2 YFSETQ. CDR3 length equals 16 residues. The CDR3 spells CASSLGLAAYTDTQYF. As DNA, the CDR3 is TGCGCCAGCAGCCTCGGACTAGCGGCATACACAGATACGCAGTATTTT.

The chain has TRBV19 and TRBJ2-1; 15 nucleotides agree with TRBD2. Germline V gene data show CDR1 as LNHDA and CDR2 as SQIVND (reference sequence). With 3 bases clipped from V and 11 bases from J, the junction kept 2 bases outside the gene matches. CDR3 size: 14 residues. As DNA, the CDR3 is TGTGCCAGTAGTATGGGGACTAGCGGGAGGCAGCAGTTCTTC. The encoded protein is CASSMGTSGRQQFF. The variable domain in full, with the rest retrieved from reference TRBV19 and TRBJ2-1, is DGGITQSPKYLFRKEGQNVTLSCEQNLNHDAMYWYRQDPGQGLRLIYYSQIVNDFQKGDIAEGYSVSREKKESFPLTVTSAQKNPTAFYLCASSMGTSGRQQFFGPGTRLTVL.

V is TRBV29-1 and J is TRBJ1-1, with 9 bases identical to TRBD1. This CDR3 region has 15 residues. V lost 4 bases, J lost 3 bases, and 9 bases stayed unmatched. Germline CDR1 SQVTM, CDR2 ANQGSEA. Written as DNA, the CDR3 is TGCAGCGTTGGAGGACAGGGGCCCAGCTACACTGAAGCTTTCTTT. Protein sequence: CSVGGQGPSYTEAFF. Full variable domain (missing parts from reference TRBV29-1 and TRBJ1-1): SAVISQKPSRDICQRGTSLTIQCQVDSQVTMMFWYRQQPGQSLTLIATANQGSEATYESGFVIDKFPISRPNLTFSTLTVSNMSPEDSSIYLCSVGGQGPSYTEAFFGQGTRLTVV.

The chain combines TRBV25-1 with TRBJ1-2, with D uncertain. In germline, CDR1 is MGHDK, CDR2 SYGVNS. Trimming left V 4 bases short and J 4 bases short, with 16 bases between. This CDR3 comprises 15 residues. This CDR3 is CASSGLGGQTYGYTF. Here the CDR3 DNA reads TGTGCCAGCAGTGGCCTGGGAGGGCAGACCTATGGCTACACCTTC.

The chain links TRBV19 to TRBJ1-5; TRBD1 might be the D (6 bases). V lost 10 bases and J 2 bases, leaving 12 bases between the germline ends. The germline V gene encodes CDR1 LNHDA and CDR2 SQIVND (reference sequence). There are 13 residues in the CDR3. The CDR3 loop is CATQGKGNQPQHF. The CDR3 nucleotides read TGTGCCACGCAGGGGAAGGGCAATCAGCCCCAGCATTTT.

The chain couples TRBV5-1 to TRBJ2-5, with D unresolved. V was clipped by 3 bases and J by 1 base, with 10 bases between them. Germline V gene sequence: CDR1 SGHRS, CDR2 YFSETQ. This CDR3 contains 14 residues. The CDR3 protein is CASSSWNSQETQYF. CDR3 nucleotides: TGCGCCAGCAGCTCGTGGAACAGCCAAGAGACCCAGTACTTC.

The rearrangement joins TRBV19 to TRBJ1-5, with unresolved D. CDR1 LNHDA and CDR2 SQIVND come from the germline V gene (reference sequence). V was trimmed by 1 base and J by 0 bases, leaving 7 bases between them. The CDR3 is 15 amino acids. The CDR3 DNA reads TGTGCCAGTAGTATAGGTACAGATAGCAATCAGCCCCAGCATTTT. Its translation: CASSIGTDSNQPQHF.

The chain couples TRBV28 to TRBJ2-1; 8 bases agree with TRBD2. J was trimmed by 6 bases and V by 2 bases; bases with no gene match: 6. Germline V CDR1 and CDR2: MDHEN, SYDVKM. The CDR3 sequence is 15 residues long. The CDR3 sequence: CASSLGVAGINEQFF. The CDR3 region has the DNA TGTGCCAGCAGTTTAGGGGTAGCGGGGATCAATGAGCAGTTCTTC.

The gene calls are TRBV5-1 and TRBJ1-1, with TRBD1 identical over 9 bases. Per the germline V gene, CDR1 is SGHRS and CDR2 is YFSETQ. The CDR3 has 14 amino acids. With V trimmed by 2 bases and J by 4 bases, 3 bases remained unmatched. CDR3 sequence: CASSLQGAGTEAFF. The CDR3 DNA sequence: TGCGCCAGCAGCTTACAGGGGGCCGGCACTGAAGCTTTCTTT. Based on the CDR3 plus reference TRBV5-1 and TRBJ1-1, the full variable domain is KAGVTQTPRYLIKTRGQQVTLSCSPISGHRSVSWYQQTPGQGLQFLFEYFSETQRNKGNFPGRFSGRQFSNSRSEMNVSTLELGDSALYLCASSLQGAGTEAFFGQGTRLTVV.

CDR3: CASSLDPTGSSGELFF. DNA of the CDR3: TGCGCCAGCAGCTTGGATCCGACAGGGTCCAGCGGGGAGCTGTTTTTT. The chain has TRBV5-1 and TRBJ2-2; 7 nucleotides line up with TRBD1. CDR3 size: 16 residues. Trimming took 0 bases from V and 7 from J; bases not matched to a gene: 9. Germline assignment: CDR1 SGHRS and CDR2 YFSETQ.

This chain joins TRBV6-6 and TRBJ1-2, with D unresolved. This CDR3 has 13 residues. Trimming took 5 bases from V and 7 from J, leaving 14 bases between them. Germline loops: CDR1 MNHNY, CDR2 SVGAGI (reference sequence). CDR3 in amino acids: CASSAIGDSGYTF. CDR3 nucleotide sequence: TGTGCCAGCAGTGCGATCGGGGATTCTGGCTACACCTTC.

J is TRBJ2-7 and V is TRBV19, with D maybe TRBD1 (6 bases). CDR1 is LNHDA, CDR2 SQIVND, per germline (reference sequence). The V end was cut by 5 bases, the J end by 3 bases, with 17 bases between. The CDR3 runs 15 residues. For the CDR3, the DNA is TGTGCCAGTAGTGAGTATGGGGGCAGGGGCTACGAGCAGTACTTC. It codes for CASSEYGGRGYEQYF.

The chain uses TRBV28 and TRBJ2-1; 12 bases line up with TRBD1. V shed 11 bases and J 9 bases; nucleotides not matched to a gene: 17. The length of the CDR3 is 16 residues. Germline-derived CDR1 and CDR2 are MDHEN and SYDVKM. The CDR3 nucleotides read TGTGCCGGCACATCGAGCCCGGGACAGGGGGCCGGTGAGCAGTTCTTC. Amino acids: CAGTSSPGQGAGEQFF.

The chain links TRBV6-1 to TRBJ1-2; D might be TRBD1 (5 bases). The CDR3 runs 13 residues. Germline V gene data show CDR1 as MNHNS and CDR2 as SASEGT. Trimming took 10 bases from V and 4 from J, leaving 16 bases between them. CDR3: CATQLGGSYGYTF. As DNA, the CDR3 is TGTGCCACCCAACTGGGGGGGAGCTATGGCTACACCTTC.

The chain is built from TRBV5-6 and TRBJ1-6; D is perhaps TRBD1 (6 bases). In germline, CDR1 is SGHDT, CDR2 YYEEEE. V shed 4 bases and J shed 6 bases, with 14 bases lying between them. There are 15 residues in the CDR3. The DNA of the CDR3 is TGTGCCAGCAGCCGTACAGGGAATTCTAATTCACCCCTCCACTTT. It is translated as CASSRTGNSNSPLHF. Filled out from reference TRBV5-6 and TRBJ1-6, the complete variable domain reads DAGVTQSPTHLIKTRGQQVTLRCSPKSGHDTVSWYQQALGQGPQFIFQYYEEEERQRGNFPDRFSGHQFPNYSSELNVNALLLGDSALYLCASSRTGNSNSPLHFGNGTRLTVT.

The chain employs TRBV7-2 and TRBJ1-1; no definite D call. V shed 3 bases and J shed 5 bases, with 7 bases lying between them. The CDR3 has 12 residues. Germline-derived CDR1 and CDR2 are SGHTA and FQGNSA. In nucleotides, the CDR3 is TGTGCCAGCAGCTTTCTCGGGACTGAAGCTTTCTTT. As protein: CASSFLGTEAFF.

The chain recombines TRBV5-8 with TRBJ2-7; 9 bases are shared with TRBD1. CDR1 and CDR2 (germline): SGHTS, YDEGEE. This CDR3 has 14 amino acids. J lost 2 bases, V lost 2 bases, and 2 bases had no gene match. Written as DNA, the CDR3 is TGTGCCAGCAGCTTCCGGGACAGGGCCTACGAGCAGTACTTC. Translated: CASSFRDRAYEQYF.

The CDR3 spells CASSSQDPIPEAFF. CDR3 in DNA: TGTGCCAGCAGCTCACAGGACCCCATACCTGAAGCTTTCTTT. This chain links TRBV7-9 with TRBJ1-1; maybe TRBD1 (5 bases). V was clipped by 4 bases and J by 6 bases, with 15 bases between them. The CDR3 consists of 14 residues. Germline CDR1 and CDR2: SEHNR and FQNEAQ (reference sequence).

This clone occurred once. This sequence joins TRBV6-4 and TRBJ2-3; D gene uncertain. CDR1 and CDR2 (germline): MRHNA, SNTAGT. The germline V and J ends were trimmed by 7 bases and 3 bases, with 5 bases remaining between them. The CDR3 has 11 residues. In DNA, the CDR3 is TGTGCCAGCACTAGTACAGATACGCAGTATTTT. The encoded protein is CASTSTDTQYF.

V gene TRBV5-1 combines with J gene TRBJ2-3; D is uncertain. The CDR3 totals 14 residues. V was pared by 0 bases and J by 2 bases, with 7 bases between. Germline assignment: CDR1 SGHRS and CDR2 YFSETQ. CDR3 loop: CASSLAGNTDTQYF. CDR3 nucleotides: TGCGCCAGCAGCTTGGCCGGTAACACAGATACGCAGTATTTT.

This clone has a handful of counts. CDR3 nucleotides: TGTGCCATCAGTCGGGGGGGGGACGGTTCACCCCTCCACTTT. Residues: CAISRGGDGSPLHF. The V gene is TRBV10-3, the J gene TRBJ1-6; possible D gene TRBD1, 5 bases. Germline lookup yields CDR1 ENHRY and CDR2 SYGVKD. The CDR3 runs 14 residues. Trimming shortened V by 5 bases and J by 9 bases, and 14 bases separated the two germline ends.

This chain joins TRBV6-1 and TRBJ2-3; TRBD1 aligns across 8 bases. This CDR3 contains 15 residues. Germline CDR1 and CDR2: MNHNS and SASEGT. V gave up 7 bases and J gave up 6 bases; unmatched junction bases: 12. Here the CDR3 reads CASNKDRVAGDTQYF. The CDR3 DNA follows: TGTGCCAGCAATAAGGACAGGGTGGCAGGGGATACGCAGTATTTT.

CDR3 nucleotides: TGTGCCAGCAGCTTGGGGGCGGGCTCCTACGAGCAGTACTTC. Translating gives CASSLGAGSYEQYF. The chain links TRBV5-4 to TRBJ2-7; weak D call: TRBD2 (5 bases). Looked up from germline, CDR1 is SGHNT and CDR2 is YYREEE (reference sequence). V was shortened by 0 bases and J by 0 bases, with 7 bases between the two germline ends. This CDR3 spans 14 amino acids.

The J gene is TRBJ1-4, the V gene TRBV10-3; 7 nucleotides align to TRBD1. In germline, CDR1 is ENHRY, CDR2 SYGVKD. The CDR3 is 15 amino acids. J was trimmed by 6 bases and V by 0 bases; bases with no gene match: 4. The DNA for the CDR3 is TGTGCCATCAGTGAGTCGATAGGGGGCGATGAAAAACTGTTTTTT. Its protein product is CAISESIGGDEKLFF.

V and J are TRBV28 and TRBJ2-1; D gene unclear. The CDR3 loop spans 13 amino acids. CDR1 is MDHEN and CDR2 is SYDVKM in the germline V gene. Trimming removed 5 bases at V and 9 bases at J, with 14 bases between. The CDR3 is CASSPWSLGEQFF. DNA of the CDR3: TGTGCCAGCAGTCCGTGGAGCTTAGGTGAGCAGTTCTTC.

V and J are TRBV11-2 and TRBJ1-2; weak D call: TRBD1 (6 bases). Between the trimmed V and J ends, which lost 6 bases and 7 bases, there was a span of 9 bases. The CDR3 consists of 11 residues. Germline-derived CDR1 and CDR2 are SGHAT and FQNNGV. CDR3 sequence: CASRSGVGYTF. The CDR3 coding sequence is TGTGCCAGCAGGTCAGGGGTTGGCTACACCTTC.